The clone carrying this TCR beta chain showed up just once. Its antigen is undetermined. This specimen belongs to a study of radiotherapy plus CTLA-4 blockade in lung cancer. For the study at large: Objective responses arose in about 18% of patients, and 25% to 40% experienced disease control. General observations from the study: Among reported predictors of response, early blood T cell clone dynamics with interferon-beta performed best. TCR clones from tumors expanded in blood after radiotherapy plus ipilimumab.

The CDR3 consists of 17 residues. Looked up from germline, CDR1 is MNHNS and CDR2 is SASEGT. The V gene lost 3 bases and the J gene lost 0 bases, with 12 bases spanning the gap. Focal radiation plus CTLA-4 blockade with ipilimumab was administered to patients who had chemo-refractory metastatic non-small-cell lung cancer. Clones were sequenced by immunoSEQ multiplex PCR, and TCRdb holds only the in-frame ones, with some missing. The sample carries about 59,000 clones, 72% recorded once. The receptor was isolated from a human donor with non-small cell lung cancer whose response to radiotherapy plus ipilimumab could not be evaluated. The chain has TRBV6-1 and TRBJ2-6; tentative D call: TRBD2 (5 bases). Sequencing used peripheral blood, obtained from a patient treated with radiotherapy plus ipilimumab. The CDR3 DNA reads TGTGCCAGCAGTGAGAATTTTGGGAGCTCTGGGGCCAACGTCCTGACTTTC. Its translation is CASSENFGSSGANVLTF.